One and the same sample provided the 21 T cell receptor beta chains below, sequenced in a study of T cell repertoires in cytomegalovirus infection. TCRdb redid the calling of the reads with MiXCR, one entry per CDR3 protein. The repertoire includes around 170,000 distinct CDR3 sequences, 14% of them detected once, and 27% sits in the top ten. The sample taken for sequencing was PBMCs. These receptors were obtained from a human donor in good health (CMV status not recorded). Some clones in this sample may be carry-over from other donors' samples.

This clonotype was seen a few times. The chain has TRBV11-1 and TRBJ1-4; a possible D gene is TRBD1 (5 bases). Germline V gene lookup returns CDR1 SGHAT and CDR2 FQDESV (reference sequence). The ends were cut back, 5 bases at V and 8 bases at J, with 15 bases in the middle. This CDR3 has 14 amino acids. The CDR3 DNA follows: TGTGCCAGCAGCCGGGGCCCGGCAGGGGAAAAACTGTTTTTT. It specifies CASSRGPAGEKLFF. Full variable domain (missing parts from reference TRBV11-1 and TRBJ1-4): EAEVAQSPRYKITEKSQAVAFWCDPISGHATLYWYRQILGQGPELLVQFQDESVVDDSQLPKDRFSAERLKGVDSTLKIQPAELGDSAMYLCASSRGPAGEKLFFGSGTQLSVL.

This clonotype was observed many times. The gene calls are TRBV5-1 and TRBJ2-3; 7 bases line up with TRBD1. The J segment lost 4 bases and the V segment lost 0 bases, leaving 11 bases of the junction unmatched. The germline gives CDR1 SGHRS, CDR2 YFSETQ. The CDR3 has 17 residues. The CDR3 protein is CASSLGTGAVIADTQYF. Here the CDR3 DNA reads TGCGCCAGCAGCTTGGGGACAGGAGCCGTTATCGCAGATACGCAGTATTTT.

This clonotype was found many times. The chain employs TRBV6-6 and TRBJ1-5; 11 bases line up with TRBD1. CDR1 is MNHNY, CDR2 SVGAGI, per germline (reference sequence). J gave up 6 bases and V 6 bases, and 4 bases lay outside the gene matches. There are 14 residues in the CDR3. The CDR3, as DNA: TGTGCCAGCAGCCAGGACAGGGGGCCTCAGCCCCAGCATTTT. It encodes CASSQDRGPQPQHF.

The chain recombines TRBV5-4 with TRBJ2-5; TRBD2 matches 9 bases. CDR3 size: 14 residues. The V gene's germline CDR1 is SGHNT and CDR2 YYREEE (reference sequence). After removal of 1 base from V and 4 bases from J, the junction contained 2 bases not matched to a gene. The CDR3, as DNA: TGTGCCAGCAGCTTGCTAGCGGGGACAGAGACCCAGTACTTC. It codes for CASSLLAGTETQYF.

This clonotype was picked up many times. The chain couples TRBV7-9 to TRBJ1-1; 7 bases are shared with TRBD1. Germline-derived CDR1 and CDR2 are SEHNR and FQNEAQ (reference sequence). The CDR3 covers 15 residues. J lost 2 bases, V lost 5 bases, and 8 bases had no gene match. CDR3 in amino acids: CASSPPEGANTEAFF. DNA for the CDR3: TGTGCCAGCAGCCCCCCCGAGGGGGCCAACACTGAAGCTTTCTTT.

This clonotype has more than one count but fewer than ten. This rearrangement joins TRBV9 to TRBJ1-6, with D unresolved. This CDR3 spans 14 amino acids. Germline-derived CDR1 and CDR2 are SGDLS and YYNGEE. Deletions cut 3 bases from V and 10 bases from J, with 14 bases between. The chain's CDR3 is CASSADYAGSPLHF. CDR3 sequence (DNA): TGTGCCAGCAGCGCCGACTATGCTGGATCACCCCTCCACTTT.

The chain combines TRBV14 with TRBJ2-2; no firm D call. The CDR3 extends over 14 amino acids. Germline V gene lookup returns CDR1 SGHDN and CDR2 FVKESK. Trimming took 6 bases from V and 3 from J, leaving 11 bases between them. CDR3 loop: CASRPIPDTGELFF. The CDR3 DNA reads TGTGCCAGCAGACCCATTCCAGACACCGGGGAGCTGTTTTTT. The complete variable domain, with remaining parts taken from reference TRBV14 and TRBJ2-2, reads EAGVTQFPSHSVIEKGQTVTLRCDPISGHDNLYWYRRVMGKEIKFLLHFVKESKQDESGMPNNRFLAERTGGTYSTLKVQPAELEDSGVYFCASRPIPDTGELFFGEGSRLTVL.

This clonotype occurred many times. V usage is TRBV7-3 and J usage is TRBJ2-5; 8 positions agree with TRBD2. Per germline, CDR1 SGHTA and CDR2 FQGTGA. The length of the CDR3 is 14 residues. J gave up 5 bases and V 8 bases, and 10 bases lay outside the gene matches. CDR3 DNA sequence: TGTGCCAGCTCCTTAGGAGCGGGGGTTGAGACCCAGTACTTC. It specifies CASSLGAGVETQYF.

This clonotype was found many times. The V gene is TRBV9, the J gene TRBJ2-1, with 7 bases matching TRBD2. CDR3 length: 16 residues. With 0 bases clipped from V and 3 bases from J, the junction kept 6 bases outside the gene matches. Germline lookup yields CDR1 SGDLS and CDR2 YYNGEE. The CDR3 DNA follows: TGTGCCAGCAGCGTAGGCTCGGCGGGAGTCTACAATGAGCAGTTCTTC. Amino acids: CASSVGSAGVYNEQFF.

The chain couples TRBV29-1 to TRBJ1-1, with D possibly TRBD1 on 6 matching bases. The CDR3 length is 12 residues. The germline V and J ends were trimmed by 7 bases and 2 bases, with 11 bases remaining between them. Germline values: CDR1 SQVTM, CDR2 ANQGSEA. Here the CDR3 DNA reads TGCAGCGCCCCGGACAGAAACACTGAAGCTTTCTTT. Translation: CSAPDRNTEAFF.

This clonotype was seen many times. CDR3 region: CASSWSGGGSYEQYF. The CDR3 coding sequence is TGTGCCAGCAGCTGGAGCGGGGGAGGATCCTACGAGCAGTACTTC. This chain links TRBV7-9 with TRBJ2-7; 8 nucleotides line up with TRBD2. The CDR3 runs to 15 residues. V gave up 4 bases and J gave up 1 base; unmatched junction bases: 6. Germline lookup yields CDR1 SEHNR and CDR2 FQNEAQ (reference sequence).

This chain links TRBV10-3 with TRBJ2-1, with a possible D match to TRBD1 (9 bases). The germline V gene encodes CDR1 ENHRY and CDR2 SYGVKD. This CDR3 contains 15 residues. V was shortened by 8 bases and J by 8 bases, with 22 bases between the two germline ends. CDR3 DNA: TGTGCCATCGGCGCCGGGACAGGGACTAGGGATGAGCAGTTCTTC. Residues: CAIGAGTGTRDEQFF.

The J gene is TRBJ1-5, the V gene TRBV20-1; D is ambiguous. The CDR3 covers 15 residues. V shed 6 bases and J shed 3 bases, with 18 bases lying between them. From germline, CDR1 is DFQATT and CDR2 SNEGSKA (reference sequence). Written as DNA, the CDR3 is TGCAGTGCCAATTTGGACGGATACAACAATCAGCCCCAGCATTTT. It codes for CSANLDGYNNQPQHF.

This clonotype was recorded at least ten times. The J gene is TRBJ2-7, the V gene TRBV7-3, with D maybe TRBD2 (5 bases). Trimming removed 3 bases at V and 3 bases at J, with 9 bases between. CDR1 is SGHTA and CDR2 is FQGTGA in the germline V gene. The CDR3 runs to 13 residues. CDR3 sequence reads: CASSFGSGYEQYF. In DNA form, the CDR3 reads TGTGCCAGCAGCTTTGGGAGCGGCTACGAGCAGTACTTC.

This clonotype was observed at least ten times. CDR3 region: CASSLKIEVTEAFF. DNA for the CDR3: TGTGCCAGCAGCCTGAAGATCGAGGTCACTGAAGCTTTCTTT. This chain uses TRBV7-2 with TRBJ1-1; D ambiguous. The CDR3 totals 14 residues. V lost 5 bases, J lost 4 bases, and 14 bases lay in between. Germline lookup yields CDR1 SGHTA and CDR2 FQGNSA.

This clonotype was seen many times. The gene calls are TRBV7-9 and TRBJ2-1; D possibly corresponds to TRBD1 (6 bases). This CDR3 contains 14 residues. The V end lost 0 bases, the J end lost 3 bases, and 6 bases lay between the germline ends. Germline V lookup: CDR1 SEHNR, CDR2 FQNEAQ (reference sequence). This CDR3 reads CASSLAGGYNEQFF. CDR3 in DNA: TGTGCCAGCAGCTTAGCAGGGGGCTACAATGAGCAGTTCTTC. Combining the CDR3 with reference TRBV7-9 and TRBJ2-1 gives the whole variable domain DTGVSQNPRHKITKRGQNVTFRCDPISEHNRLYWYRQTLGQGPEFLTYFQNEAQLEKSRLLSDRFSAERPKGSFSTLEIQRTEQGDSAMYLCASSLAGGYNEQFFGPGTRLTVL.

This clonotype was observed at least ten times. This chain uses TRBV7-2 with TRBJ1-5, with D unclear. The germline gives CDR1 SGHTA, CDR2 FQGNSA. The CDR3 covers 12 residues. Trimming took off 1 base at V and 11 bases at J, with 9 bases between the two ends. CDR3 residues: CASSLDQISQHF. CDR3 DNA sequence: TGTGCCAGCAGCTTAGACCAGATCTCCCAGCATTTT.

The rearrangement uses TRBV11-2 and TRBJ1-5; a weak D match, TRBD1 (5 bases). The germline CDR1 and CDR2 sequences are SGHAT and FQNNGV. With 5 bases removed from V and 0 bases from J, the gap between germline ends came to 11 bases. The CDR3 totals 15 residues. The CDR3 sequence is CASSRGHYSNQPQHF. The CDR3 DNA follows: TGTGCCAGCAGCCGAGGACACTATAGCAATCAGCCCCAGCATTTT. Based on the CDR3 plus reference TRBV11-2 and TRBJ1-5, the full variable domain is EAGVAQSPRYKIIEKRQSVAFWCNPISGHATLYWYQQILGQGPKLLIQFQNNGVVDDSQLPKDRFSAERLKGVDSTLKIQPAKLEDSAVYLCASSRGHYSNQPQHFGDGTRLSIL.

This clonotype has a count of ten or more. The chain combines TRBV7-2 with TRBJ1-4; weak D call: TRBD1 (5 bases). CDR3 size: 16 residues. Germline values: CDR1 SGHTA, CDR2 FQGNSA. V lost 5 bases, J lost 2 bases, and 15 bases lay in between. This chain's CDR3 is CASSPSGGETNEKLFF. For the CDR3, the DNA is TGTGCCAGCAGCCCCAGTGGGGGGGAGACTAATGAAAAACTGTTTTTT.

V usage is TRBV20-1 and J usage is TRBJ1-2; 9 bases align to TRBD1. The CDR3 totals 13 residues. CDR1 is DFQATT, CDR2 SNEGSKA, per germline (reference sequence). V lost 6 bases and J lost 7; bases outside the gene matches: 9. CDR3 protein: CSARRTGDAGYTF. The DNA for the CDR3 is TGCAGTGCCCGAAGGACAGGGGACGCTGGCTACACCTTC.

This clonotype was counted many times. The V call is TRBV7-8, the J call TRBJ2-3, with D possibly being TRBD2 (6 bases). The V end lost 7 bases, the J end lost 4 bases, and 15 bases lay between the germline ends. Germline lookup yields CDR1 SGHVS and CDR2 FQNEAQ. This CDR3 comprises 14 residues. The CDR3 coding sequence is TGTGCCAGCACCCCCCGCGGGGCCGCAGATACGCAGTATTTT. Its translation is CASTPRGAADTQYF.